Listed below are T cell receptor beta chains from one sample, sequenced in a study of beta chain features in type 1 diabetes. Produced via immunoSEQ multiplex PCR; TCRdb's table is partial and in-frame only. The sample shows about 370,000 clones, over 13% of them seen only once. Sequencing input: naive CD4+ T cells from blood. Receptors originate from a woman between 18 and 30 years old in good health. Each CDR3 is given with its conserved first and last residue. D genes are given only for firm matches. Some rows mark clone size as missing; the rest say once, few, many or name a class of expanded clone.

D gene,J gene,clone size,V gene,CDR3 DNA,CDR3 protein
TRBD2,TRBJ2-3,.,TRBV28,TGTGCCAGCAGCCTGGGAGGGGTCCGTTCCCCAACGCAGTATTTT,CASSLGGVRSPTQYF
TRBD1,TRBJ1-5,.,TRBV23-1,TGCGCCAGCAGTCAATCTTGCGGGACAGGCCGTACTACTCTCCAGCATTTT,CASSQSCGTGRTTLQHF
.,TRBJ2-2,few,TRBV30,TGTGCCTGGAAAGGAGGAGCGTCGAACACCGGGGAGCTGTTTTTT,CAWKGGASNTGELFF
.,TRBJ2-1,.,TRBV2,TGTGCCAGCACTACAACCAGCGCGGCAGGGAAAAATGAGCAGTTCTTC,CASTTTSAAGKNEQFF
.,TRBJ1-5,few,TRBV15,TGTGCCACCAGCAGAGATTACAGGGAAGTTGACCAGCCCCAGCATTTT,CATSRDYREVDQPQHF
.,TRBJ2-4,.,TRBV28,TGTGCCAGCAGTTTATCGGCGGGTAACATTCAGTACTTC,CASSLSAGNIQYF
.,TRBJ2-5,few,TRBV30,TGTGCCTGGAGTGTTGGCAGACTCCGGACCCAGTACTTC,CAWSVGRLRTQYF
.,TRBJ2-1,few,TRBV28,TGTGCCAGCCAAAGGACATTCTCCTACAATGAGCAGTTCTTC,CASQRTFSYNEQFF
TRBD1,TRBJ1-5,few,TRBV30,TGTGCCTGGAGTGTACGGGGAAGGGGGCATCAGCCCCAGCATTTT,CAWSVRGRGHQPQHF
.,TRBJ1-2,few,TRBV4-2,TGTGCCAGCAGCCAAGCGACAGCTAACTATGGCTACACCTTC,CASSQATANYGYTF